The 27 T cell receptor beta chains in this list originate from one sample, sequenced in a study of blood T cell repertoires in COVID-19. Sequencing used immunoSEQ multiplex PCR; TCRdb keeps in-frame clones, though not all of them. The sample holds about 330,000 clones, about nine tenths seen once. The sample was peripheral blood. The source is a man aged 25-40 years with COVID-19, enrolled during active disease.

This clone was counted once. The CDR3 DNA follows: TGTGCCAGCAGGTTACTCGGACAGGGGAATTCACCCCTCCACTTT. Encoded protein: CASRLLGQGNSPLHF. J is TRBJ1-6 and V is TRBV27; 9 bases agree with TRBD1. The CDR3 covers 15 residues. CDR1 and CDR2 (germline): MNHEY, SMNVEV (reference sequence). V lost 6 bases to trimming and J lost 7 bases; unmatched junction nucleotides: 7.

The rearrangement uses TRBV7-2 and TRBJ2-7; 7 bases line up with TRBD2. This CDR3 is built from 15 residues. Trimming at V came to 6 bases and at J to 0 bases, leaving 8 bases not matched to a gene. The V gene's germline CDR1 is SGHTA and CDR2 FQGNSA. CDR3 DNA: TGTGCCAGCAGTACAACCGGGACTATCTCCTACGAGCAGTACTTC. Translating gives CASSTTGTISYEQYF.

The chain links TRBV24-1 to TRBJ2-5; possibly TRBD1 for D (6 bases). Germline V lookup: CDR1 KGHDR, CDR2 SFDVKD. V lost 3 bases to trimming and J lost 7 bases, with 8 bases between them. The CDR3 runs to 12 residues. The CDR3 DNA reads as TGTGCCACCAGTGATCAAGGGGGGACCCAGTACTTC. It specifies CATSDQGGTQYF.

CDR3 amino acids: CASSPPQGASGNTIYF. The CDR3 nucleotides read TGTGCCAGCTCACCACCGCAGGGGGCGAGTGGAAACACCATATATTTT. The chain couples TRBV18 to TRBJ1-3; 8 bases line up with TRBD1. The CDR3 contains 16 residues. Germline V gene data show CDR1 as KGHSH and CDR2 as LQKENI. Trimming took 0 bases from V and 3 from J; bases not matched to a gene: 4.

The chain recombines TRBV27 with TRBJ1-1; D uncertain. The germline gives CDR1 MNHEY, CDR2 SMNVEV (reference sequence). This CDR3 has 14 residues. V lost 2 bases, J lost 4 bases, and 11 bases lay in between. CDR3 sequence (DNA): TGTGCCAGCAGTTTACTTGGGGAGGGCACTGAAGCTTTCTTT. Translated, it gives CASSLLGEGTEAFF.

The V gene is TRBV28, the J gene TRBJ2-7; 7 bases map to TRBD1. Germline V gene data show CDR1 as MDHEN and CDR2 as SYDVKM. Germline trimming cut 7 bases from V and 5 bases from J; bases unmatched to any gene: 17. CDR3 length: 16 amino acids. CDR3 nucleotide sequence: TGTGCCAGCACGTCCACAGGGGCCGGGCACTACGACGAGCAGTACTTC. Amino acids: CASTSTGAGHYDEQYF.

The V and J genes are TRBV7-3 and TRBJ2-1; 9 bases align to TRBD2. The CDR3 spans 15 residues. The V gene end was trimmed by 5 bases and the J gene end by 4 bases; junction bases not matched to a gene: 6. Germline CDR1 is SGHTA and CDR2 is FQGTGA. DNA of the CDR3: TGTGCCAGCAGCAGGATAGCGGGAGTTTACAATGAGCAGTTCTTC. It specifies CASSRIAGVYNEQFF.

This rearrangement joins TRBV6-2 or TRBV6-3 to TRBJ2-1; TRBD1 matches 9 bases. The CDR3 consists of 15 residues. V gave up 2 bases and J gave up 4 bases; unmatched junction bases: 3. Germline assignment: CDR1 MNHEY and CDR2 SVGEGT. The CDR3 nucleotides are TGTGCCAGCAGTTACACAGGGGGCGAATACAATGAGCAGTTCTTC. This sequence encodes CASSYTGGEYNEQFF.

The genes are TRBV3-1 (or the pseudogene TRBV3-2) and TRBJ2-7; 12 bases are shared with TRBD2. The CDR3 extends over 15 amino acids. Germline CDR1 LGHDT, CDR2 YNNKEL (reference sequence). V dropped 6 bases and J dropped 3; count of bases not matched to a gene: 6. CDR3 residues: CASRTSGRRGYEQYF. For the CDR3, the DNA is TGTGCCAGCAGGACTAGCGGGAGAAGGGGCTACGAGCAGTACTTC.

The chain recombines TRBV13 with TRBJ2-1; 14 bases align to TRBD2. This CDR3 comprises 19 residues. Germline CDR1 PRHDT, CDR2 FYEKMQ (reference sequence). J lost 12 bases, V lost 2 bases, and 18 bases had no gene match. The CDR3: CASSLRGGTSGRERSWQFF. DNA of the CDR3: TGTGCCAGCAGCTTAAGAGGTGGGACTAGCGGGAGAGAGAGGTCTTGGCAGTTCTTC.

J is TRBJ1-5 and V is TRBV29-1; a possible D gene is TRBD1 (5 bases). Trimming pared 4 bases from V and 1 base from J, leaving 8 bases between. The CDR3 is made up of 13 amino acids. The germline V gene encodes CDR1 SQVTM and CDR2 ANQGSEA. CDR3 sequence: CSVAGGSNQPQHF. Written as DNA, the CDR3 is TGCAGCGTTGCGGGGGGAAGCAATCAGCCCCAGCATTTT.

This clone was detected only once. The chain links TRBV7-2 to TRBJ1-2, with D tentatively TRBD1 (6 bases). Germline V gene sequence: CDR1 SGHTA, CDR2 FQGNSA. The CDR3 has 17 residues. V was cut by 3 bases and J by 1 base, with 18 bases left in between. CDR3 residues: CASSFPVRGAGNYGYTF. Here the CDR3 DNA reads TGTGCCAGCAGCTTCCCTGTCCGGGGGGCCGGTAACTATGGCTACACCTTC.

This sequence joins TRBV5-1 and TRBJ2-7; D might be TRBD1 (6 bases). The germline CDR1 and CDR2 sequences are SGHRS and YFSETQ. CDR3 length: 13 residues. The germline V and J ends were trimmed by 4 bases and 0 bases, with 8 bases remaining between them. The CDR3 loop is CASSRDNSYEQYF. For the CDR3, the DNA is TGCGCCAGCAGCCGGGACAACTCCTACGAGCAGTACTTC.

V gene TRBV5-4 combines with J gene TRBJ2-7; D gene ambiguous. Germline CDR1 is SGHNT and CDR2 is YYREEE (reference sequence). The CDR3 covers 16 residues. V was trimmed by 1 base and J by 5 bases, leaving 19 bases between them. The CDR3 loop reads CASSLLKNPLGDEQYF. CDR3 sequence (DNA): TGTGCCAGCAGCTTGTTAAAAAACCCCCTGGGCGACGAGCAGTACTTC.

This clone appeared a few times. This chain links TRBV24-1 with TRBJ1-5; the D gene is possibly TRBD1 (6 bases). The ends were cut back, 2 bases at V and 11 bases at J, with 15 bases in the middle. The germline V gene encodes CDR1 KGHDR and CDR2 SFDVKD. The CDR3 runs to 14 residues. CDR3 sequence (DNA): TGTGCCACCAGTGATTCGGGGGGGGCTATGGCCCAGCATTTT. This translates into CATSDSGGAMAQHF.

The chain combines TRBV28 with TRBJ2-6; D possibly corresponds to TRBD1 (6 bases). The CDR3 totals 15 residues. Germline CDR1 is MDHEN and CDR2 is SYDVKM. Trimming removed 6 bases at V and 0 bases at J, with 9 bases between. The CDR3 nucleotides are TGTGCCAGCAGCTGGACAGTCTCTGGGGCCAACGTCCTGACTTTC. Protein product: CASSWTVSGANVLTF.

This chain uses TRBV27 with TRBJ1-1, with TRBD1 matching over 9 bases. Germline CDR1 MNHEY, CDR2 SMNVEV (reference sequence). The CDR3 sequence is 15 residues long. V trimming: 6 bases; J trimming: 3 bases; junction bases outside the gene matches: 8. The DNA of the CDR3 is TGTGCCAGCAGAGGGACAGGGTCGGGGGACACTGAAGCTTTCTTT. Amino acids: CASRGTGSGDTEAFF.

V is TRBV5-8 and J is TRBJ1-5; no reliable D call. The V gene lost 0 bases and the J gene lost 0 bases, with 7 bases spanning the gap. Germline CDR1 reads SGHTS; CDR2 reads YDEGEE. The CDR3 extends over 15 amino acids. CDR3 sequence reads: CASSLGRNSNQPQHF. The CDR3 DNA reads TGTGCCAGCAGCTTGGGCAGAAATAGCAATCAGCCCCAGCATTTT.

CDR3 loop: CASPSTAMNTEAFF. The CDR3 DNA reads TGTGCCAGCCCCTCGACAGCTATGAACACTGAAGCTTTCTTT. The V and J genes are TRBV5-4 and TRBJ1-1, with a weak D call TRBD1 (5 bases). Deletions cut 7 bases from V and 0 bases from J, with 13 bases between. There are 14 residues in the CDR3. Looked up from germline, CDR1 is SGHNT and CDR2 is YYREEE (reference sequence).

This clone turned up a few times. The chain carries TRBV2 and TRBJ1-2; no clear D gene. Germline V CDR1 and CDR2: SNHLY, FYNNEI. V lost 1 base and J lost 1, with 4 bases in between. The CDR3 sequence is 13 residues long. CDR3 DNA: TGTGCCAGCAGTGAAGGTATTAACTATGGCTACACCTTC. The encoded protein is CASSEGINYGYTF.

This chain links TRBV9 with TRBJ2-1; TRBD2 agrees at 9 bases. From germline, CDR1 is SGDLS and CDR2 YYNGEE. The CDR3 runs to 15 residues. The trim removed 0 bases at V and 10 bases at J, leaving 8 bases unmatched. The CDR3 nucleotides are TGTGCCAGCAGCGTAGTGAGTCTAGCGGGAAGCGAGCAGTTCTTC. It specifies CASSVVSLAGSEQFF.

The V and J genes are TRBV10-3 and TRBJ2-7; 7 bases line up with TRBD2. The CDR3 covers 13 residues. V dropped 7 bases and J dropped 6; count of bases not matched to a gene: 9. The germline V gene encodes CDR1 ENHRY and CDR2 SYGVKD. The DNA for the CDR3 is TGTGCCATCATGGCTAGCGGAGTCCGCGAGCAGTACTTC. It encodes CAIMASGVREQYF.

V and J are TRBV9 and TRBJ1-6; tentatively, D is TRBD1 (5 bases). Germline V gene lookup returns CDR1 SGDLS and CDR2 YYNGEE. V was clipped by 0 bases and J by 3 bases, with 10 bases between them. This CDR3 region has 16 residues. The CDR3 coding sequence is TGTGCCAGCAGCGTAGAGACAGAAAGCTATAATTCACCCCTCCACTTT. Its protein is CASSVETESYNSPLHF.

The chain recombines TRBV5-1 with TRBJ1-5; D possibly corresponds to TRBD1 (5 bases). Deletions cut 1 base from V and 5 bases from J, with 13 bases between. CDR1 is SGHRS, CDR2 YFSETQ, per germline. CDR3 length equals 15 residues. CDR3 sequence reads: CASSLNSGGDQPQHF. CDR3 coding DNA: TGCGCCAGCAGCTTGAATTCGGGGGGAGATCAGCCCCAGCATTTT.

The CDR3 is CSVAGQLNTEAFF. DNA of the CDR3: TGCAGCGTGGCGGGGCAGTTGAACACTGAAGCTTTCTTT. This chain joins TRBV29-1 and TRBJ1-1; D perhaps matches TRBD1 (5 bases). CDR3 length equals 13 residues. V was trimmed by 6 bases and J by 0 bases, leaving 11 bases between them. Germline V lookup: CDR1 SQVTM, CDR2 ANQGSEA.

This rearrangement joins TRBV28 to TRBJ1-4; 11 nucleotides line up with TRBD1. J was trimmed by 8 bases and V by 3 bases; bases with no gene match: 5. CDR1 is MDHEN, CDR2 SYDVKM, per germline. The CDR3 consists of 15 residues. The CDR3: CASSFPGTGGEKLFF. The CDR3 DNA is TGTGCCAGCAGTTTCCCCGGGACAGGGGGGGAAAAACTGTTTTTT.

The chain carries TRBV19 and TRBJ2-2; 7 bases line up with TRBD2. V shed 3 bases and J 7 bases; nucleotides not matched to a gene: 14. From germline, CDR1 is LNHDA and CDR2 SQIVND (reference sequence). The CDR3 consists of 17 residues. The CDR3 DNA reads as TGTGCCAGTAGTATGGGAGGGCTAGCGGACCTTAGCGGGGAGCTGTTTTTT. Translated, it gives CASSMGGLADLSGELFF.